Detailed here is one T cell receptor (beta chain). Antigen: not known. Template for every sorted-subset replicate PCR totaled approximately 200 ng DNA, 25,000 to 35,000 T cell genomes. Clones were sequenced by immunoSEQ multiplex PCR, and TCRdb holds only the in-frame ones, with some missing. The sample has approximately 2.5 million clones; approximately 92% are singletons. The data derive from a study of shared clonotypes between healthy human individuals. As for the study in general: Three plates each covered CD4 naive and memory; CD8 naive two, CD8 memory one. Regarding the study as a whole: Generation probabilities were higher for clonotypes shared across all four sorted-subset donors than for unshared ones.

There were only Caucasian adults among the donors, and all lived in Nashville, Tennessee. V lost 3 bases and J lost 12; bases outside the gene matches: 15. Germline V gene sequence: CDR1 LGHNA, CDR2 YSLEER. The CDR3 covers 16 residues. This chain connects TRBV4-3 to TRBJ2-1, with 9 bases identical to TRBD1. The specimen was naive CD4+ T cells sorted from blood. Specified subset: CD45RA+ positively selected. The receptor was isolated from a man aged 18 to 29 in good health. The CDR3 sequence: CASSQGGTGQSLVQFF. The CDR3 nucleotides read TGCGCCAGCAGCCAGGGAGGGACAGGGCAAAGTTTGGTGCAGTTCTTC.